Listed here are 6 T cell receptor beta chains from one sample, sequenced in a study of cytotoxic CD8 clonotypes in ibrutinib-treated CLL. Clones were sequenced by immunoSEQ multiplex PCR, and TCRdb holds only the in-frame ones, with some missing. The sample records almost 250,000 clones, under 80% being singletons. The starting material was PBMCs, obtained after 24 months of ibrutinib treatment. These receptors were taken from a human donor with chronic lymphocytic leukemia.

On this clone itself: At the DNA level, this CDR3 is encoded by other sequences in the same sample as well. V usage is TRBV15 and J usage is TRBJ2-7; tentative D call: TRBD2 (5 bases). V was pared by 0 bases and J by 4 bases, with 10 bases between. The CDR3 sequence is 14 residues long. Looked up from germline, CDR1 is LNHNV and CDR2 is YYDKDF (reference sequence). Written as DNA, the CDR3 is TGTGCCACCAGCAGAGATCGGGGAGTTTACGAGCAGTACTTC. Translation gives CATSRDRGVYEQYF.

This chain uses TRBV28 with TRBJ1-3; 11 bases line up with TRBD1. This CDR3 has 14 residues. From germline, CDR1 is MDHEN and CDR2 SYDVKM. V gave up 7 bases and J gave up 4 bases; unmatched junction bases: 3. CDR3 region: CASKGQGAGNTIYF. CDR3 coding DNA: TGTGCCAGCAAAGGACAGGGGGCCGGAAACACCATATATTTT.

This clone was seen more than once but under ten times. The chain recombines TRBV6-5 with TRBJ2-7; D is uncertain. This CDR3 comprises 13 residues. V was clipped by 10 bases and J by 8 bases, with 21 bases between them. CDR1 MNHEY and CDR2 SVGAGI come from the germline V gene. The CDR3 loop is CATSPSPARQQYF. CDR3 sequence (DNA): TGTGCCACCTCCCCCAGCCCAGCACGACAGCAGTACTTC.

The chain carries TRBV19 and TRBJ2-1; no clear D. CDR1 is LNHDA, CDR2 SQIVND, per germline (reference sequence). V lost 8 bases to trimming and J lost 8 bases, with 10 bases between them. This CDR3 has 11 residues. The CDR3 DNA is TGTGCCAGTCTGGGTTTCGATGAGCAGTTCTTC. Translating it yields CASLGFDEQFF.

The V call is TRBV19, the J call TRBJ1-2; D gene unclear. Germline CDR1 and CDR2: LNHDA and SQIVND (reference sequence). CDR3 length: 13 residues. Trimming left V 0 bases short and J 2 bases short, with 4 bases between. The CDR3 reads CASSIEQNYGYTF. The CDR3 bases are TGTGCCAGTAGTATAGAACAGAACTATGGCTACACCTTC.

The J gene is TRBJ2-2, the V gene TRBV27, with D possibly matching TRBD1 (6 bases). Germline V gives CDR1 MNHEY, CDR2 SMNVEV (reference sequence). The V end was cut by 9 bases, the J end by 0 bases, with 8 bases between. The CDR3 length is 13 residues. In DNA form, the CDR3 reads TGTGCCAGTCGGACAGCGAACACCGGGGAGCTGTTTTTT. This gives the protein CASRTANTGELFF.